This T cell receptor beta chain was observed in a study of CD8 T cells in Susac syndrome. The RNA input was roughly 0.45 to 1 ug, and it was reverse transcribed with random hexamers. TCRdb re-called the immunoSEQ multiplex PCR reads through MiXCR, storing one row per CDR3 protein. The table records a few hundred thousand distinct CDR3 sequences, approximately 91% of them present only once. Germline CDR1 is SGDLS and CDR2 is YYNGEE. Deletions cut 4 bases from V and 6 bases from J, with 16 bases between. The CDR3 loop spans 15 amino acids. This TCR was sampled from a human donor with multiple sclerosis. The sample comprised CD8+ T cells from PBMCs. The chain couples TRBV9 to TRBJ1-4; maybe TRBD1 (5 bases). The CDR3 sequence is CASSKTAGRDEKLFF. The CDR3 DNA sequence: TGTGCCAGCAGCAAGACAGCGGGCAGAGATGAAAAACTGTTTTTT.